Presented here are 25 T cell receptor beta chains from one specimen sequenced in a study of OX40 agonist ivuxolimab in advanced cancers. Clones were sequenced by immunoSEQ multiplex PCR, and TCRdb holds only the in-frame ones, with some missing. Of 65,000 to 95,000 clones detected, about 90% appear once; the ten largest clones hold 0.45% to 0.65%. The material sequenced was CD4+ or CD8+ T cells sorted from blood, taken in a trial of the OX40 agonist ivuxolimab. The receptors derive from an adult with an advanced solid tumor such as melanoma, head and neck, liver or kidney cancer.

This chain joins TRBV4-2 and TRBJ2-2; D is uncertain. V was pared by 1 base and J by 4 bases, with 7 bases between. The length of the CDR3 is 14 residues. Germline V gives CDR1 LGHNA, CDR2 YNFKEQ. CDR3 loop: CASSQGKVTGELFF. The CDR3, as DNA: TGTGCCAGCAGCCAAGGGAAGGTCACCGGGGAGCTGTTTTTT.

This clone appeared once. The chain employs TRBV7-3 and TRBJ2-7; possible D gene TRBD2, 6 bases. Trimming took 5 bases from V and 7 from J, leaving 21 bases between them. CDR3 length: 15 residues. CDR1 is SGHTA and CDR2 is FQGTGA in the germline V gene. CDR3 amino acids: CASSQGTGRAGEQYF. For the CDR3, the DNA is TGTGCCAGCAGCCAAGGGACTGGCAGGGCGGGGGAGCAGTACTTC.

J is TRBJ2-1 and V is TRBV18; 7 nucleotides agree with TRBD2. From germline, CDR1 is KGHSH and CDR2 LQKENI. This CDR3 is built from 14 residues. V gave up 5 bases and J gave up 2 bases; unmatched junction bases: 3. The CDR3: CASSGSGTYNEQFF. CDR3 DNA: TGTGCCAGCTCAGGAAGCGGGACCTACAATGAGCAGTTCTTC.

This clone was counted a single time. CDR3 DNA sequence: TGCGCCAGCAGCCAAGGAAGGGGCGTAGGTGGGTCACCCCTCCACTTT. It encodes CASSQGRGVGGSPLHF. The rearrangement links TRBV4-3 to TRBJ1-6; D is perhaps TRBD1 (5 bases). The CDR3 totals 16 residues. The V and J ends lost 1 base and 10 bases respectively, with 17 bases between them. Germline values: CDR1 LGHNA, CDR2 YSLEER.

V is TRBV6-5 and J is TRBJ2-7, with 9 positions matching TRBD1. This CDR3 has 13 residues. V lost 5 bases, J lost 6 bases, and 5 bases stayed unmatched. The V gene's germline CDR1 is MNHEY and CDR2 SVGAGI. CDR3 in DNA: TGTGCCAGCAGTAGGGGGACAGGGACCGAGCAGTACTTC. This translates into CASSRGTGTEQYF.

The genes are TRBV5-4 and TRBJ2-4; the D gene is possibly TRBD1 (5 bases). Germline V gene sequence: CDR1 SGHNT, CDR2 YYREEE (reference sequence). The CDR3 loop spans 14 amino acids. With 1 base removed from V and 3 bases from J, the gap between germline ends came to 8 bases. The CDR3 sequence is CASSLQGSKNIQYF. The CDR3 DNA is TGTGCCAGCAGCTTGCAGGGTAGCAAAAACATTCAGTACTTC.

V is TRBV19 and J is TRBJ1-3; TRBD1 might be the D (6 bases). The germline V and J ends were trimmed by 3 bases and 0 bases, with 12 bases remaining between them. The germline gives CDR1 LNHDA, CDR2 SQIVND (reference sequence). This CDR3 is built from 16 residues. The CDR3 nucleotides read TGTGCCAGTAGTATCAACAGGGCGAGCTCTGGAAACACCATATATTTT. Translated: CASSINRASSGNTIYF.

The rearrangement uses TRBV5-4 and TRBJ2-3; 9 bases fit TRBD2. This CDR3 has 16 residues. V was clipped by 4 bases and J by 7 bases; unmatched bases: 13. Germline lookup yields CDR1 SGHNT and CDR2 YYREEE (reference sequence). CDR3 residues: CASSDPGLAGRNTQYF. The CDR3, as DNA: TGTGCCAGCAGCGATCCGGGACTAGCCGGCCGTAATACGCAGTATTTT.

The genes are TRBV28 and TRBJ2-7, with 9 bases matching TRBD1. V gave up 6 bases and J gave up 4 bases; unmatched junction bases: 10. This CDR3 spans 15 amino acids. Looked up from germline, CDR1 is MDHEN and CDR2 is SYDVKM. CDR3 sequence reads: CASSLTGQGRYEQYF. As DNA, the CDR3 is TGTGCCAGCAGCCTGACGGGACAGGGCCGATACGAGCAGTACTTC.

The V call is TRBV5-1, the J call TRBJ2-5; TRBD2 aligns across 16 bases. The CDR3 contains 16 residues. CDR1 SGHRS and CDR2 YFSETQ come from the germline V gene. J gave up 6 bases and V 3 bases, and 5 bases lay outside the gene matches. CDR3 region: CASSSGLAGGPQTQYF. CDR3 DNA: TGCGCCAGCAGCTCGGGACTAGCGGGAGGGCCGCAGACCCAGTACTTC.

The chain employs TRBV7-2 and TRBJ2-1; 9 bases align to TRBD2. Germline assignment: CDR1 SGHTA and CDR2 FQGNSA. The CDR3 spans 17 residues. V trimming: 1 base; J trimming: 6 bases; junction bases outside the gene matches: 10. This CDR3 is CASSLEPPAGGSNEQFF. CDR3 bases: TGTGCCAGCAGCTTAGAGCCTCCCGCGGGAGGGAGCAATGAGCAGTTCTTC.

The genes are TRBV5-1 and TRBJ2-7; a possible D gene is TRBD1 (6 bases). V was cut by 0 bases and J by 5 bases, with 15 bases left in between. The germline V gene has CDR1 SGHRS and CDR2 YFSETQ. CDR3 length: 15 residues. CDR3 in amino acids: CASSLGSGAPDEQYF. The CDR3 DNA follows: TGCGCCAGCAGCTTGGGATCAGGGGCGCCGGACGAGCAGTACTTC.

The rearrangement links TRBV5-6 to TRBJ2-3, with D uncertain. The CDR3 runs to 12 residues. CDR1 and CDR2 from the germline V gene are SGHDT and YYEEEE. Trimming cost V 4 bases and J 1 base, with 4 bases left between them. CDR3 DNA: TGTGCCAGCAGCACAGGCACAGATACGCAGTATTTT. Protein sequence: CASSTGTDTQYF.

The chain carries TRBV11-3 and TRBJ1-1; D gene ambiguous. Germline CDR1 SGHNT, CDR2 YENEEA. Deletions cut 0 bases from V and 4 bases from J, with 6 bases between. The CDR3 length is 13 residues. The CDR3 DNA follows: TGTGCCAGCAGCTTAGATTCGGCCACTGAAGCTTTCTTT. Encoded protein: CASSLDSATEAFF.

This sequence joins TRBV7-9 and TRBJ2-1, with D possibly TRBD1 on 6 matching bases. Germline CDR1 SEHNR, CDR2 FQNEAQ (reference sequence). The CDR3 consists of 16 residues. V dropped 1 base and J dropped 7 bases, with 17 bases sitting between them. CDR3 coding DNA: TGTGCCAGCAGCTTAGGGCCGGGGCTTAGGGGGAATGAGCAGTTCTTC. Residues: CASSLGPGLRGNEQFF.

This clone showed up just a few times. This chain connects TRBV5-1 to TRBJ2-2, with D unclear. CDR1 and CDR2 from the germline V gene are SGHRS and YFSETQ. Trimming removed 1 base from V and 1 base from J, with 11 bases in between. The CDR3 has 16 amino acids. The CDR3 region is CASSLRVNVNTGELFF. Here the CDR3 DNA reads TGCGCCAGCAGCTTGCGGGTGAATGTGAACACCGGGGAGCTGTTTTTT. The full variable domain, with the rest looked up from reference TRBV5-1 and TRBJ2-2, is KAGVTQTPRYLIKTRGQQVTLSCSPISGHRSVSWYQQTPGQGLQFLFEYFSETQRNKGNFPGRFSGRQFSNSRSEMNVSTLELGDSALYLCASSLRVNVNTGELFFGEGSRLTVL.

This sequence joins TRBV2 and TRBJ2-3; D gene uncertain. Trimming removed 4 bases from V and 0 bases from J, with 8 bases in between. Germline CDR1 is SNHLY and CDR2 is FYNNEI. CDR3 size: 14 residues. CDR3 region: CASSGTLSTDTQYF. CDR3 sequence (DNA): TGTGCCAGCAGTGGGACCCTTAGCACAGATACGCAGTATTTT. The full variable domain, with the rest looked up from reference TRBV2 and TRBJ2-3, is EPEVTQTPSHQVTQMGQEVILRCVPISNHLYFYWYRQILGQKVEFLVSFYNNEISEKSEIFDDQFSVERPDGSNFTLKIRSTKLEDSAMYFCASSGTLSTDTQYFGPGTRLTVL.

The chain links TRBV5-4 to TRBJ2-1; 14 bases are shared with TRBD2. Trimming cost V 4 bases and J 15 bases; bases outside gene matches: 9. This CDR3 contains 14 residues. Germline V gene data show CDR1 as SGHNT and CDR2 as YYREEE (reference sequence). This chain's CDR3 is CASSDLTSGRAGFF. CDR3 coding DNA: TGTGCCAGCAGCGACCTGACTAGCGGGAGGGCCGGGTTCTTC.

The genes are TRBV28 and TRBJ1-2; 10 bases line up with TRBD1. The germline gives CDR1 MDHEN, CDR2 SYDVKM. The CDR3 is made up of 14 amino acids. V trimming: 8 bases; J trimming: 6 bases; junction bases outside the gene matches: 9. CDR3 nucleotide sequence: TGTGCCAGCGGTGTGTTCGGGACAGGGGATGGCTACACCTTC. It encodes CASGVFGTGDGYTF.

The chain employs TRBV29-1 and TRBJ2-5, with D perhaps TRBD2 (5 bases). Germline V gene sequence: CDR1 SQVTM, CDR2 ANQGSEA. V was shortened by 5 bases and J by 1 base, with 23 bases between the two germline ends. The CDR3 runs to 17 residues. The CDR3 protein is CSVIGRKMGEGQETQYF. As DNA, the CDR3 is TGCAGCGTTATAGGAAGGAAAATGGGAGAGGGCCAAGAGACCCAGTACTTC.

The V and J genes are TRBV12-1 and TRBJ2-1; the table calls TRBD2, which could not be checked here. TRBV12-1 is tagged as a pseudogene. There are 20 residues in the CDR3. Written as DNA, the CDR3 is TGTGCCAGCAGCTTGAGCAAACGGACTAGCGGGAACGCCAGGATCCATGAGCAGTTCTTC. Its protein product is CASSLSKRTSGNARIHEQFF.

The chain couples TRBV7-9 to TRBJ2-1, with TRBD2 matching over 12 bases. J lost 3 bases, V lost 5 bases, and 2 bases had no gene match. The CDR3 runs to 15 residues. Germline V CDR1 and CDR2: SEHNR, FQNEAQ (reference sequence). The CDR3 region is CASSAGLAGYNEQFF. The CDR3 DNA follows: TGTGCCAGCAGCGCGGGACTAGCGGGCTACAATGAGCAGTTCTTC.

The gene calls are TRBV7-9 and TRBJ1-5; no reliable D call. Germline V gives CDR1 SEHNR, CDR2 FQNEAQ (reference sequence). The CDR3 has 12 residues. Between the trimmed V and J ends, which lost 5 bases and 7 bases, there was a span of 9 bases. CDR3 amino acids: CASSIDRQPQHF. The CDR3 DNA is TGTGCCAGCAGCATCGATAGGCAGCCCCAGCATTTT.

The CDR3 nucleotides read TGTGCCAGTAGTATAGTCTGGGGCTCGATGAACACTGAAGCTTTCTTT. Its translation: CASSIVWGSMNTEAFF. The V call is TRBV19, the J call TRBJ1-1, with a tentative D call TRBD1 (5 bases). Trimming took 1 base from V and 0 from J, leaving 12 bases between them. Germline CDR1 and CDR2: LNHDA and SQIVND (reference sequence). The CDR3 contains 16 residues.

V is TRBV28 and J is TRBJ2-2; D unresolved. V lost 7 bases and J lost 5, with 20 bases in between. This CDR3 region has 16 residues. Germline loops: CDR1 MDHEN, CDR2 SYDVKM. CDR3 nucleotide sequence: TGTGCCAGCACAACTCAGTTGGTGCGCGGTACCGGGGAGCTGTTTTTT. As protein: CASTTQLVRGTGELFF.